Shown below are 21 T cell receptor beta chains from a single sample sequenced in a study of cytotoxic CD8 clonotypes in ibrutinib-treated CLL. The repertoire was sequenced with immunoSEQ multiplex PCR; TCRdb's copy has only in-frame clones and lacks some. The data contain under 150,000 clones, 80% to 85% of them seen just once; the ten biggest clones take up less than 4%. Sequences were derived from PBMCs, sampled after 24 months of ibrutinib treatment. These receptors originate from a human donor with chronic lymphocytic leukemia.

The chain carries TRBV6-6 and TRBJ2-7, with 8 bases aligning to TRBD1. Germline CDR1 reads MNHNY; CDR2 reads SVGAGI (reference sequence). The CDR3 spans 14 residues. With 4 bases clipped from V and 2 bases from J, the junction kept 4 bases outside the gene matches. The CDR3: CASSSGQGAYEQYF. As DNA, the CDR3 is TGTGCCAGCAGTTCCGGACAGGGAGCCTACGAGCAGTACTTC.

The rearrangement joins TRBV7-8 to TRBJ2-7; tentatively, D is TRBD2 (7 bases). With 1 base removed from V and 4 bases from J, the gap between germline ends came to 14 bases. Germline V gives CDR1 SGHVS, CDR2 FQNEAQ. The CDR3 totals 15 residues. The CDR3 DNA sequence: TGTGCCAGCAGCTTAGGAGGCAGGGGAGGGTACGAGCAGTACTTC. Translating gives CASSLGGRGGYEQYF.

The chain uses TRBV5-5 and TRBJ1-2; D is unresolved. Trimming shortened V by 4 bases and J by 8 bases, and 18 bases separated the two germline ends. Germline values: CDR1 SGHKS, CDR2 YYEKEE (reference sequence). This CDR3 comprises 14 residues. The CDR3 nucleotides are TGTGCCAGCAGCCCGGGCCTGGCAACGGGAGGCTACACCTTC. Protein sequence: CASSPGLATGGYTF.

The rearrangement uses TRBV15 and TRBJ1-2; tentatively, D is TRBD1 (6 bases). Trimming stripped 0 bases from V and 5 bases from J, with 13 bases between. The germline V gene encodes CDR1 LNHNV and CDR2 YYDKDF (reference sequence). The CDR3 length is 15 residues. The CDR3 reads CATSRDGGHTYGYTF. Here the CDR3 DNA reads TGTGCCACCAGCAGAGACGGGGGCCACACATATGGCTACACCTTC.

This clone occurred once. The chain has TRBV27 and TRBJ1-1, with a tentative D call TRBD1 (6 bases). Trimming took off 6 bases at V and 2 bases at J, with 13 bases between the two ends. CDR3 length: 14 amino acids. The germline V gene has CDR1 MNHEY and CDR2 SMNVEV (reference sequence). The CDR3 loop is CASRFRGANTEAFF. CDR3 sequence (DNA): TGTGCCAGCAGATTCAGGGGTGCAAACACTGAAGCTTTCTTT.

The rearrangement uses TRBV25-1 and TRBJ1-1; the D is unclear. V dropped 0 bases and J dropped 5 bases, with 13 bases sitting between them. Germline assignment: CDR1 MGHDK and CDR2 SYGVNS. CDR3 length: 15 residues. The CDR3 spells CASSEYGEWWTEAFF. DNA for the CDR3: TGTGCCAGCAGTGAATATGGGGAATGGTGGACTGAAGCTTTCTTT.

This sequence joins TRBV5-5 and TRBJ2-1; 12 positions match TRBD2. J was trimmed by 4 bases and V by 3 bases; bases with no gene match: 2. This CDR3 is 15 amino acids long. Germline CDR1 reads SGHKS; CDR2 reads YYEKEE (reference sequence). The CDR3 protein is CASSSLAGGYNEQFF. The CDR3 DNA sequence: TGTGCCAGCAGCTCACTAGCGGGGGGATACAATGAGCAGTTCTTC.

With regard to this clone: The sample holds other DNA sequences that translate to the same CDR3. The J gene is TRBJ1-2, the V gene TRBV11-2; 8 bases match TRBD1. Germline V CDR1 and CDR2: SGHAT, FQNNGV. The V and J ends lost 4 bases and 4 bases, in that order; junction bases with no gene match: 5. The CDR3 is made up of 14 amino acids. This chain's CDR3 is CASSSLQGAYGYTF. In nucleotides, the CDR3 is TGTGCCAGCAGCTCCCTTCAGGGGGCCTATGGCTACACCTTC.

This chain connects TRBV7-6 to TRBJ2-7; 9 bases align to TRBD1. The CDR3 is 15 residues long. Trimming at V came to 1 base and at J to 4 bases, leaving 5 bases not matched to a gene. Germline V gene data show CDR1 as SGHVS and CDR2 as FNYEAQ. In DNA, the CDR3 is TGTGCCAGCAGCTTAGTGGGACAGGGTCGGTACGAGCAGTACTTC. It encodes CASSLVGQGRYEQYF.

The genes are TRBV25-1 and TRBJ2-5; possibly TRBD2 for D (6 bases). Germline V gene data show CDR1 as MGHDK and CDR2 as SYGVNS. This CDR3 region has 13 residues. Trimming removed 8 bases at V and 7 bases at J, with 17 bases between. CDR3 amino acids: CASSRSDGGTQYF. The CDR3 DNA reads TGTGCCAGCTCCAGATCGGACGGGGGGACCCAGTACTTC.

The chain joins TRBV25-1 to TRBJ1-4; maybe TRBD1 (6 bases). Germline V CDR1 and CDR2: MGHDK, SYGVNS. Between the trimmed V and J ends, which lost 6 bases and 7 bases, there was a span of 18 bases. CDR3 length: 15 residues. DNA of the CDR3: TGTGCCAGCAGGCTCCAGGGGCGAGTGGTTGAAAAACTGTTTTTT. This encodes CASRLQGRVVEKLFF.

The rearrangement links TRBV7-2 to TRBJ2-5; D possibly corresponds to TRBD1 (5 bases). The germline CDR1 and CDR2 sequences are SGHTA and FQGNSA. V lost 3 bases and J lost 7, with 12 bases in between. CDR3 length: 13 amino acids. Here the CDR3 reads CASSFPDIGTQYF. For the CDR3, the DNA is TGTGCCAGCAGCTTTCCGGACATCGGGACCCAGTACTTC.

This sequence joins TRBV30 and TRBJ2-7; 7 bases are shared with TRBD1. Germline V gene lookup returns CDR1 GTSNPN and CDR2 SVGIG (reference sequence). This CDR3 has 15 amino acids. Germline trimming cut 1 base from V and 2 bases from J; bases unmatched to any gene: 8. The CDR3 loop reads CAWSALNRGPYEQYF. Here the CDR3 DNA reads TGTGCCTGGAGTGCACTAAACAGGGGTCCCTACGAGCAGTACTTC.

This clone was seen a few times. The J gene is TRBJ1-2, the V gene TRBV7-9; tentative D call: TRBD1 (5 bases). The germline V gene encodes CDR1 SEHNR and CDR2 FQNEAQ (reference sequence). The CDR3 loop spans 12 amino acids. With 5 bases removed from V and 5 bases from J, the gap between germline ends came to 9 bases. In DNA, the CDR3 is TGTGCCAGCAGCCCATCAGGGTATGGCTACACCTTC. This gives the protein CASSPSGYGYTF.

This sequence joins TRBV7-2 and TRBJ1-2, with D unclear. Trimming shortened V by 2 bases and J by 0 bases, and 10 bases separated the two germline ends. CDR1 and CDR2 (germline): SGHTA, FQGNSA. The CDR3 consists of 15 residues. The CDR3 DNA follows: TGTGCCAGCAGCTTACCGCCCGAACCTAACTATGGCTACACCTTC. Translated: CASSLPPEPNYGYTF. Based on the CDR3 plus reference TRBV7-2 and TRBJ1-2, the full variable domain is GAGVSQSPSNKVTEKGKDVELRCDPISGHTALYWYRQSLGQGLEFLIYFQGNSAPDKSGLPSDRFSAERTGGSVSTLTIQRTQQEDSAVYLCASSLPPEPNYGYTFGSGTRLTVV.

This chain connects TRBV18 to TRBJ1-6, with D possibly matching TRBD1 (5 bases). This CDR3 spans 14 amino acids. The germline V and J ends were trimmed by 1 base and 12 bases, with 13 bases remaining between them. In germline, CDR1 is KGHSH, CDR2 LQKENI. CDR3 region: CASSPLQGREPLHF. The CDR3 nucleotides read TGTGCCAGCTCACCACTTCAGGGAAGGGAACCCCTCCACTTT.

This clone appeared a few times. CDR3 in DNA: TGTGCCAGCAGCTTGAACGCGGTTAGCACAGATACGCAGTATTTT. Translating gives CASSLNAVSTDTQYF. V usage is TRBV11-2 and J usage is TRBJ2-3; no clear D gene. The CDR3 is 15 residues long. Trimming cost V 3 bases and J 0 bases, with 10 bases left between them. The germline gives CDR1 SGHAT, CDR2 FQNNGV.

The rearrangement links TRBV11-2 to TRBJ1-1, with D unclear. The CDR3 is 14 residues long. Per the germline V gene, CDR1 is SGHAT and CDR2 is FQNNGV. Trimming cost V 2 bases and J 2 bases, with 9 bases left between them. For the CDR3, the DNA is TGTGCCAGCAGCTTAAGAGGTTCTAACACTGAAGCTTTCTTT. It translates to CASSLRGSNTEAFF.

This clone was seen once. The rearrangement uses TRBV21-1 and TRBJ2-7; the D segment call TRBD1 is taken from the table without a DNA check. TRBV21-1 is classified as a pseudogene. This CDR3 is 15 amino acids long. CDR3 region: CASSMGHKNSYEQYF. CDR3 nucleotide sequence: TGTGCCAGCAGCATGGGTCACAAGAACAGCTACGAGCAGTACTTC.

V usage is TRBV6-5 and J usage is TRBJ1-2; 8 nucleotides line up with TRBD1. Trimming removed 0 bases from V and 2 bases from J; junction bases left unmatched: 5. The V gene's germline CDR1 is MNHEY and CDR2 SVGAGI. The CDR3 totals 16 residues. Here the CDR3 reads CASSYSVRGQNYGYTF. The CDR3, as DNA: TGTGCCAGCAGTTACTCGGTCAGGGGGCAAAACTATGGCTACACCTTC.

This chain links TRBV19 with TRBJ1-1, with TRBD1 identical over 8 bases. The CDR3 loop spans 13 amino acids. The V segment lost 3 bases and the J segment 8 bases; nucleotides outside the gene matches: 5. The V gene's germline CDR1 is LNHDA and CDR2 SQIVND (reference sequence). The CDR3 reads CASSIGQGGEAFF. The CDR3 nucleotides are TGTGCCAGTAGTATCGGACAGGGAGGGGAAGCTTTCTTT.